This T cell receptor (beta chain) was sequenced during a study of shared clonotypes between healthy human individuals. Sequenced by immunoSEQ multiplex PCR; TCRdb stores in-frame clones only, minus some. The repertoire holds about 1.1 million clones, around 82% seen once, with roughly 0.57% in the top ten. CDR3 length: 15 residues. Trimming left V 3 bases short and J 2 bases short, with 11 bases between. Per germline, CDR1 MNHEY and CDR2 SMNVEV (reference sequence). The J gene is TRBJ1-3, the V gene TRBV27; tentative D call: TRBD1 (6 bases). The sample taken for sequencing was memory CD4+ T cells from PBMCs. Subset given: CD45RA-negative fraction. The TCR sequence derives from a man aged 18 to 35 in good health. Some clones in this sample may be carry-over from other donors' samples. The CDR3 region has the DNA TGTGCCAGCAGTTTGGGGGGGCGCCCTGGAAACACCATATATTTT. Translated: CASSLGGRPGNTIYF.